The rows below give T cell receptor beta chains drawn from one sample of a study of OX40 agonist ivuxolimab in advanced cancers. The method was immunoSEQ multiplex PCR; TCRdb's version includes in-frame clones alone and lacks a portion of them. The data contain over 60,000 clones, 75% to 90% of them singletons. Sequenced material: CD4+ or CD8+ T cells sorted from blood, taken in a trial of the OX40 agonist ivuxolimab. The origin of the receptors is an adult with an advanced solid tumor such as melanoma, head and neck, liver or kidney cancer. Each CDR3 is given with its conserved first and last residue. The D gene is left open where the match is weak. Clone size is shown for a subset of rows, as once, few, many or a class of expanded clone.

D	length	size	J	V	DNA	CDR3
NA	13	NA	TRBJ1-5	TRBV30	TGTGCCTGGAGTGCGGACAGCAATCAGCCCCAGCATTTT	CAWSADSNQPQHF
NA	14	NA	TRBJ2-2	TRBV19	TGTGCCAGTAGTGCCCTAGGGGACACCGGGGAGCTGTTTTTT	CASSALGDTGELFF
NA	12	NA	TRBJ2-7	TRBV5-1	TGCGCCAGCAGCTTAGAGTTCTACGAGCAGTACTTC	CASSLEFYEQYF
NA	12	NA	TRBJ2-3	TRBV12-5	TGTGCTAGTGGTTTGGCCCCCAATACGCAGTATTTT	CASGLAPNTQYF
NA	15	NA	TRBJ2-1	TRBV19	TGTGCCAGTACCTCCCCCGATCGGGGGTACAATGAGCAGTTCTTC	CASTSPDRGYNEQFF
NA	14	NA	TRBJ1-1	TRBV28	TGTGCCAGCAGTTTTATGGGACTGAACACTGAAGCTTTCTTT	CASSFMGLNTEAFF
NA	13	NA	TRBJ1-5	TRBV28	TGTGCCAGCAGTTTGGACATCTATCAGCCCCAGCATTTT	CASSLDIYQPQHF
NA	16	NA	TRBJ1-4	TRBV5-1	TGCGCCAGCAGCTCGCTCCGGCGGTTCACTAATGAAAAACTGTTTTTT	CASSSLRRFTNEKLFF
TRBD2	15	NA	TRBJ2-7	TRBV10-2	TGCGCCAGCAGGACTACTAGCGGATTTTTATACGAGCAGTACTTC	CASRTTSGFLYEQYF
TRBD1	17	NA	TRBJ2-7	TRBV18	TGTGCCAGCTCGCCGATTCAGAATGGGGACAGGGGCCACGAGCAGTACTTC	CASSPIQNGDRGHEQYF
TRBD2	16	NA	TRBJ2-3	TRBV19	TGTGCCAGTAGTCCACTAGCGGGAGCTGGGGCGGATACGCAGTATTTT	CASSPLAGAGADTQYF
NA	14	NA	TRBJ2-5	TRBV5-1	TGCGCCAGCAGCTTGTTGGGGGGACAAGAGACCCAGTACTTC	CASSLLGGQETQYF
NA	12	NA	TRBJ1-3	TRBV28	TGTGCCAGCAGTTTTTTGGGAAACACCATATATTTT	CASSFLGNTIYF
NA	15	once	TRBJ2-1	TRBV5-1	TGCGCCAGCAGCTTGACGGGAGCTTCCTACAATGAGCAGTTCTTC	CASSLTGASYNEQFF
NA	15	NA	TRBJ2-3	TRBV9	TGTGCCAGCAGCGTAGACCTGTCAAGCACAGATACGCAGTATTTT	CASSVDLSSTDTQYF
TRBD1	18	NA	TRBJ1-5	TRBV19	TGTGCCAGTAGTATTAGAACGGGACAGCAAAATAGCAATCAGCCCCAGCATTTT	CASSIRTGQQNSNQPQHF
TRBD1	16	NA	TRBJ2-3	TRBV9	TGTGCCAGCAGCCCCCGGACAGGGCGTATGGCAGATACGCAGTATTTT	CASSPRTGRMADTQYF
NA	14	NA	TRBJ2-7	TRBV10-3	TGTGCCATCAGTGCCGGAGGGGGGTCCTACGAGCAGTACTTC	CAISAGGGSYEQYF
TRBD1	15	NA	TRBJ1-1	TRBV7-8	TGTGCCAGCAGCTACCCCGGGACAGCGAACACTGAAGCTTTCTTT	CASSYPGTANTEAFF
NA	13	once	TRBJ1-1	TRBV21-1	TGTGCCAGCAGCAAAGTGTGTAACACTGAAGCTTTCTTT	CASSKVCNTEAFF
NA	14	NA	TRBJ2-2	TRBV6-5	TGTGCCAGCAGTGTACAGGTGAACACCGGGGAGCTGTTTTTT	CASSVQVNTGELFF
NA	14	NA	TRBJ2-5	TRBV4-1	TGCGCCAGCAGCCAGCGACGGGAACAAGAGACCCAGTACTTC	CASSQRREQETQYF